This TCR beta chain appears in the sequencing data of a study of OX40 agonist ivuxolimab in advanced cancers. Study as a whole: Three patients, one with hepatocellular carcinoma and two with cutaneous melanoma, responded partially. General study findings and limits: CD4+ and CD8+ blood T cells expanded clonally by week 6 at 0.1 to 3.0 mg/kg. The study found among the lowest clonal expansion in partial responders at 0.1-3.0 mg/kg. Normalized T-cell clonal expansion was also low in a subset of nonresponders.

As to this clone: The antigen remains undetermined.

The protocol was immunoSEQ multiplex PCR, while the TCRdb copy is restricted to in-frame clones and leaves out a portion. The data show around 70,000 clones, about 91% seen once. This CDR3 is 14 amino acids long. Trimming took 4 bases from V and 4 from J, leaving 13 bases between them. In germline, CDR1 is LGHNA, CDR2 YNFKEQ. The sequence derives from an adult with an advanced solid tumor such as melanoma, head and neck, liver or kidney cancer. The material was CD4+ or CD8+ T cells sorted from blood, obtained in a trial of the OX40 agonist ivuxolimab. This chain joins TRBV4-2 and TRBJ1-1; no clear D gene. CDR3 protein: CASSLQDEGTEAFF. The DNA of the CDR3 is TGTGCCAGCAGCCTTCAGGATGAGGGCACTGAAGCTTTCTTT.